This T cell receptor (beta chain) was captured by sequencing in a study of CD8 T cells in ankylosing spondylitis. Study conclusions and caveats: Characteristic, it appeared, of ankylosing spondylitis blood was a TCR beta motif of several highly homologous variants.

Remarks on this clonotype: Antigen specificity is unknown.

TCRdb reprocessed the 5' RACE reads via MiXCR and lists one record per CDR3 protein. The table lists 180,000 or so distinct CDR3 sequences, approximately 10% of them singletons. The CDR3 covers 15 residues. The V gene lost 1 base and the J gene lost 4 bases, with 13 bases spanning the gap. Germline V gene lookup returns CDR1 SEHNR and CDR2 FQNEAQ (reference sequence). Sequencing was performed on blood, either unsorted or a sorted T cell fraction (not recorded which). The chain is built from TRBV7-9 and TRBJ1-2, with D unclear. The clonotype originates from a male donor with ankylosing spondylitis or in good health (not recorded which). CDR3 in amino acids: CASSLDAVGTYGYTF. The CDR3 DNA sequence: TGTGCCAGCAGCTTAGACGCCGTCGGAACCTATGGCTACACCTTC.